The TCR beta chain described here comes from a study of T cells in women clearing cervical HPV infection. Regarding this clone: Its target is not known. The CDR3 is cut off 3 residues early in the read; its end comes from the germline J gene.

CDR1 SGHTA and CDR2 FQGNSA come from the germline V gene. This CDR3 is 13 amino acids long. General study points: Richness plus V gene abundances separated cases from controls with AUC roughly 0.83. Each sample's T-cell count was unknown, possibly confounding richness. CIN3+ cases had significantly higher TCR repertoire richness than controls, but evenness did not differ.

Profiled with immunoSEQ multiplex PCR; TCRdb holds only in-frame clones, not every one. Recorded for this sample: roughly 35,000 clones. The chain couples TRBV7-2 to TRBJ1-2, with D hard to call. This clonotype was sampled from a woman aged 18 to 75 with a cervical HPV16 infection that either progressed to CIN3+ or cleared (not recorded which). Sample: blood buffy coat. Partial CDR3 DNA: TGTGCCAGCAAACCTAGGCTAGGTGTCGAC. Its protein is CASKPRLGVD. Given in full, the CDR3 is CASKPRLGVDYTF.